This T cell receptor (beta chain) is drawn from a study of beta chain features in type 1 diabetes. V was pared by 2 bases and J by 5 bases, with 11 bases between. CDR1 is KGHSH, CDR2 LQKENI, per germline. CDR3 length equals 14 residues. This clone was detected only a few times. The antigen is unknown. Study conclusions and caveats: Whether TCRB rearrangement is influenced by HLA type went unresolved here.

Of the isolated RNA, all was reverse transcribed, and so the sequenced material was expressed TCRB transcripts. Assay: immunoSEQ multiplex PCR; the TCRdb copy retains only in-frame clones and omits some. The table has 900,000 or so clones, roughly a sixth seen once. The material sequenced was naive CD4+ T cells from blood. V gene TRBV18 combines with J gene TRBJ2-3; D gene unclear. This receptor was obtained from a woman aged 18-29 years in good health. The CDR3 DNA is TGTGCCAGCTCACCAAACCCAGTTGGAGATACGCAGTATTTT. This translates into CASSPNPVGDTQYF.